Below are 17 T cell receptor beta chains sequenced from a single sample in a study of blood T cell repertoires in COVID-19 (dated by TCRdb to the early 2020s). The library was obtained by the immunoSEQ multiplex PCR assay. TCRdb limited this immuneACCESS table to in-frame rearrangements with V and J called. A share of clones is missing; checked studies link under half to unresolved V genes, and the rest is unexplained. The sample contains under 250,000 clones, under 85% of them found a single time. The ten largest make up 1.8% of the sample. The sequencing sample was made of PBMCs or T cells enriched from blood (not recorded which). Receptor source: a man in his fifties or sixties who had recovered from COVID-19.

The V gene is TRBV6-5, the J gene TRBJ2-7; unclear D gene. The CDR3 has 13 amino acids. Trimming removed 0 bases from V and 2 bases from J, with 5 bases in between. CDR1 MNHEY and CDR2 SVGAGI come from the germline V gene. The CDR3 region is CASSYSRAYEQYF. CDR3 nucleotide sequence: TGTGCCAGCAGTTACTCGCGTGCCTACGAGCAGTACTTC.

The chain is built from TRBV27 and TRBJ2-2; tentatively, D is TRBD1 (6 bases). The CDR3 runs to 14 residues. V was trimmed by 6 bases and J by 4 bases, leaving 12 bases between them. CDR1 is MNHEY, CDR2 SMNVEV, per germline (reference sequence). CDR3 amino acids: CASRIQGFTGELFF. The CDR3 bases are TGTGCCAGCAGAATCCAGGGGTTCACCGGGGAGCTGTTTTTT.

J is TRBJ2-7 and V is TRBV5-1, with 9 bases that match TRBD2. Trimming removed 10 bases from V and 0 bases from J; junction bases left unmatched: 11. This CDR3 is 15 amino acids long. Germline V gene lookup returns CDR1 SGHRS and CDR2 YFSETQ. The CDR3 reads CARRRGRGGSYEQYF. The DNA for the CDR3 is TGCGCCCGCCGCCGGGGGCGGGGGGGCTCCTACGAGCAGTACTTC.

The chain uses TRBV11-2 and TRBJ2-7; 8 bases are a match to TRBD2. The ends lost 6 bases at V and 1 base at J; junction bases unmatched: 8. The germline gives CDR1 SGHAT, CDR2 FQNNGV. CDR3 length equals 15 residues. CDR3 in amino acids: CASRDAGGQSYEQYF. For the CDR3, the DNA is TGTGCCAGCAGGGATGCGGGGGGCCAGTCCTACGAGCAGTACTTC.

The chain recombines TRBV29-1 with TRBJ2-3; 9 nucleotides align to TRBD1. V shed 6 bases, J shed 6 bases, and the junction held 4 bases outside the gene matches. Per germline, CDR1 SQVTM and CDR2 ANQGSEA. CDR3 length: 12 residues. The CDR3 loop is CSVGQGIDTQYF. CDR3 in DNA: TGCAGCGTCGGACAGGGGATCGATACGCAGTATTTT.

The chain couples TRBV6-5 to TRBJ1-1; perhaps TRBD1 as D (5 bases). This CDR3 contains 13 residues. The ends were cut back, 2 bases at V and 5 bases at J, with 9 bases in the middle. Per germline, CDR1 MNHEY and CDR2 SVGAGI. The CDR3 DNA reads TGTGCCAGCAGTTACCCGCCAGGGACTGAAGCTTTCTTT. Its translation: CASSYPPGTEAFF.

This chain connects TRBV2 to TRBJ1-1; tentative D call: TRBD1 (6 bases). The germline gives CDR1 SNHLY, CDR2 FYNNEI. There are 14 residues in the CDR3. V was trimmed by 6 bases and J by 0 bases, leaving 11 bases between them. The CDR3 is CASRSDRLNTEAFF. CDR3 in DNA: TGTGCCAGCAGGTCGGACAGATTGAACACTGAAGCTTTCTTT.

This clone was counted once. The V and J genes are TRBV5-1 and TRBJ2-1; 7 bases are a match to TRBD2. With V trimmed by 4 bases and J by 0 bases, 4 bases remained unmatched. The CDR3 consists of 15 residues. Germline V gene sequence: CDR1 SGHRS, CDR2 YFSETQ. CDR3 residues: CASSPSGSSYNEQFF. Here the CDR3 DNA reads TGCGCCAGCAGCCCTAGCGGAAGCTCCTACAATGAGCAGTTCTTC.

The chain couples TRBV18 to TRBJ1-2, with D unclear. The germline CDR1 and CDR2 sequences are KGHSH and LQKENI. The V end lost 3 bases, the J end lost 0 bases, and 11 bases lay between the germline ends. The CDR3 is made up of 15 amino acids. Here the CDR3 reads CASSPRVQSNYGYTF. The CDR3 DNA follows: TGTGCCAGCTCACCGAGGGTTCAATCTAACTATGGCTACACCTTC.

Only a few counts were recorded for this clone. The chain links TRBV29-1 to TRBJ2-7; TRBD2 might be the D (6 bases). The CDR3 covers 14 residues. Trimming took 3 bases from V and 7 from J, leaving 19 bases between them. Germline lookup yields CDR1 SQVTM and CDR2 ANQGSEA. In nucleotides, the CDR3 is TGCAGCGTTGACGGGGGTCAAGGCATGGCAGAGCAGTACTTC. Translating gives CSVDGGQGMAEQYF.

The chain has TRBV7-9 and TRBJ1-2; unclear D gene. The germline V gene encodes CDR1 SEHNR and CDR2 FQNEAQ (reference sequence). The CDR3 loop spans 15 amino acids. Trimming pared 1 base from V and 6 bases from J, leaving 15 bases between. CDR3 loop: CASSLVLQAMDGYTF. The CDR3 nucleotides are TGTGCCAGCAGCTTAGTTCTTCAGGCTATGGATGGCTACACCTTC.

The rearrangement uses TRBV27 and TRBJ1-1; 7 bases fit TRBD1. After removal of 8 bases from V and 1 base from J, the junction contained 7 bases not matched to a gene. CDR1 is MNHEY and CDR2 is SMNVEV in the germline V gene (reference sequence). The CDR3 totals 14 residues. Here the CDR3 DNA reads TGTGCCAGCCGCAGGGGGGCCTCGAACACTGAAGCTTTCTTT. This translates into CASRRGASNTEAFF.

The genes are TRBV9 and TRBJ1-6; TRBD1 matches 7 bases. CDR1 and CDR2 from the germline V gene are SGDLS and YYNGEE. The CDR3 is 15 residues long. With 0 bases clipped from V and 7 bases from J, the junction kept 4 bases outside the gene matches. The CDR3 DNA is TGTGCCAGCAGCGTAGACAGGGGAGAAAATTCACCCCTCCACTTT. Its translation is CASSVDRGENSPLHF. The variable domain in full, completed from reference TRBV9 and TRBJ1-6, reads DSGVTQTPKHLITATGQRVTLRCSPRSGDLSVYWYQQSLDQGLQFLIQYYNGEERAKGNILERFSAQQFPDLHSELNLSSLELGDSALYFCASSVDRGENSPLHFGNGTRLTVT.

The chain has TRBV29-1 and TRBJ1-4, with 9 bases lining up with TRBD1. Germline trimming cut 7 bases from V and 8 bases from J; bases unmatched to any gene: 14. Germline V lookup: CDR1 SQVTM, CDR2 ANQGSEA. The CDR3 covers 15 residues. The DNA for the CDR3 is TGCAGCGCGACGGGACAGGGACGATTAGAGGAAAAACTGTTTTTT. Translation: CSATGQGRLEEKLFF.

As for this clone: Other DNA sequences in this sample translate to the same CDR3. The V gene is TRBV18, the J gene TRBJ1-2, with D perhaps matching TRBD1 (6 bases). The CDR3 contains 14 residues. In germline, CDR1 is KGHSH, CDR2 LQKENI. V lost 0 bases, J lost 4 bases, and 9 bases lay in between. CDR3 sequence (DNA): TGTGCCAGCTCACCACCGACAGGTCTCTATGGCTACACCTTC. Translation gives CASSPPTGLYGYTF.

The V gene is TRBV6-1, the J gene TRBJ2-3, with D tentatively TRBD1 (5 bases). The germline gives CDR1 MNHNS, CDR2 SASEGT. This CDR3 is 16 amino acids long. V lost 2 bases and J lost 2, with 14 bases in between. CDR3 sequence: CASSEQGVGFTDTQYF. Here the CDR3 DNA reads TGTGCCAGCAGTGAACAGGGCGTTGGGTTCACAGATACGCAGTATTTT.

As regards this clone: Distinct nucleotide sequences in the sample also encode this CDR3. The chain couples TRBV5-1 to TRBJ1-1, with D possibly TRBD1 on 5 matching bases. V was shortened by 2 bases and J by 1 base, with 9 bases between the two germline ends. Germline V lookup: CDR1 SGHRS, CDR2 YFSETQ. This CDR3 contains 14 residues. The chain's CDR3 is CASSLDRGNTEAFF. The CDR3 bases are TGCGCCAGCAGCTTAGACAGAGGGAACACTGAAGCTTTCTTT. The entire variable domain, with the rest obtained from reference TRBV5-1 and TRBJ1-1, is as follows: KAGVTQTPRYLIKTRGQQVTLSCSPISGHRSVSWYQQTPGQGLQFLFEYFSETQRNKGNFPGRFSGRQFSNSRSEMNVSTLELGDSALYLCASSLDRGNTEAFFGQGTRLTVV.